These T cell receptor beta chains were read from a single sample in a study of blood T cell repertoires in COVID-19. Clones were read by immunoSEQ multiplex PCR, and TCRdb kept only the in-frame ones, dropping some. The sample yields 200,000 to 250,000 clones, 83% seen once. The sequenced material came from PBMCs or T cells enriched from blood (not recorded which). The receptors derive from a woman between 40 and 50 years old who had been exposed to COVID-19. Both conserved end residues are part of each CDR3. A D gene is named only where the DNA matches it firmly. Some rows mark clone size as missing; the rest say once, few, many or name a class of expanded clone.

D gene: NA
V gene: TRBV6-2/TRBV6-3
CDR3 length: 15
J gene: TRBJ1-1
clone size: NA
CDR3 DNA: TGTGCCAGCAGTTCATTGACAGTCATGAACACTGAAGCTTTCTTT
CDR3 protein: CASSSLTVMNTEAFF

D gene: TRBD1
V gene: TRBV9
CDR3 length: 18
J gene: TRBJ2-2
clone size: NA
CDR3 DNA: TGTGCCAGCAGCGCCACCGGGACAGCTACATTGAACACCGGGGAGCTGTTTTTT
CDR3 protein: CASSATGTATLNTGELFF

D gene: NA
V gene: TRBV19
CDR3 length: 11
J gene: TRBJ1-6
clone size: NA
CDR3 DNA: TGTGCCAGCCCCCTAGACGGACCCCTCCACTTT
CDR3 protein: CASPLDGPLHF

D gene: TRBD1
V gene: TRBV18
CDR3 length: 15
J gene: TRBJ1-1
clone size: NA
CDR3 DNA: TGTGCCAGCTCACCGGGACAGGGGTGGCGGGCTGAAGCTTTCTTT
CDR3 protein: CASSPGQGWRAEAFF

D gene: TRBD2
V gene: TRBV3-1/TRBV3-2
CDR3 length: 19
J gene: TRBJ2-1
clone size: once
CDR3 DNA: TGTGCCAGCAGCCACTCAGCGGGGGGGAAGAGCAGCTCCTACAATGAGCAGTTCTTC
CDR3 protein: CASSHSAGGKSSSYNEQFF

D gene: NA
V gene: TRBV7-8
CDR3 length: 17
J gene: TRBJ1-1
clone size: NA
CDR3 DNA: TGTGCCAGCAGCTTAGCGTCAAGGGGTGGGTCCTTCACTGAAGCTTTCTTT
CDR3 protein: CASSLASRGGSFTEAFF

D gene: NA
V gene: TRBV18
CDR3 length: 16
J gene: TRBJ2-2
clone size: NA
CDR3 DNA: TGTGCCAGCTCACCGGTAGGGGGATCGAACACCGGGGAGCTGTTTTTT
CDR3 protein: CASSPVGGSNTGELFF

D gene: NA
V gene: TRBV7-2
CDR3 length: 15
J gene: TRBJ2-1
clone size: NA
CDR3 DNA: TGTGCCAGCAGCATATGGGGACAAGGGGGTAAGGAGCAGTTCTTC
CDR3 protein: CASSIWGQGGKEQFF

D gene: TRBD1
V gene: TRBV5-1
CDR3 length: 16
J gene: TRBJ2-3
clone size: once
CDR3 DNA: TGCGCCAGCAGCCCGGACAGGGAAGGAGGCACAGATACGCAGTATTTT
CDR3 protein: CASSPDREGGTDTQYF

D gene: NA
V gene: TRBV2
CDR3 length: 16
J gene: TRBJ1-3
clone size: NA
CDR3 DNA: TGTGCCAGCGGACTCCGTTCGGCCAGAGGTGGAAACACCATATATTTT
CDR3 protein: CASGLRSARGGNTIYF

D gene: NA
V gene: TRBV5-4
CDR3 length: 13
J gene: TRBJ2-7
clone size: once
CDR3 DNA: TGTGCCAGCAGCTCATCAGAGGCCTACGAGCAGTACTTC
CDR3 protein: CASSSSEAYEQYF

D gene: TRBD1
V gene: TRBV9
CDR3 length: 16
J gene: TRBJ1-1
clone size: few
CDR3 DNA: TGTGCCAGCAGCGTTGACAGGGGGCAATTGGGCACTGAAGCTTTCTTT
CDR3 protein: CASSVDRGQLGTEAFF

D gene: NA
V gene: TRBV7-2
CDR3 length: 12
J gene: TRBJ2-7
clone size: NA
CDR3 DNA: TGTGCCAGCAGCAAGGAACAGACGGTGCAGTACTTC
CDR3 protein: CASSKEQTVQYF

D gene: NA
V gene: TRBV5-1
CDR3 length: 14
J gene: TRBJ2-2
clone size: once
CDR3 DNA: TGCGCCAGCAGCTTGGATCGAGCGGCCGGGGAGCTGTTTTTT
CDR3 protein: CASSLDRAAGELFF

D gene: TRBD2
V gene: TRBV7-9
CDR3 length: 19
J gene: TRBJ2-3
clone size: many
CDR3 DNA: TGTGCCAGCAGCCCCCTGTATGAGCGGGGGGGCCCACGCACAGATACGCAGTATTTT
CDR3 protein: CASSPLYERGGPRTDTQYF

D gene: NA
V gene: TRBV15
CDR3 length: 16
J gene: TRBJ1-1
clone size: NA
CDR3 DNA: TGTGCCACCAGCAGAGATAAGGGCCGGGGGAACACTGAAGCTTTCTTT
CDR3 protein: CATSRDKGRGNTEAFF

D gene: TRBD1
V gene: TRBV7-2
CDR3 length: 15
J gene: TRBJ1-2
clone size: NA
CDR3 DNA: TGTGCCAGCAGTCGAGGACAGGGCGGGAACTATGGCTACACCTTC
CDR3 protein: CASSRGQGGNYGYTF

D gene: NA
V gene: TRBV7-2
CDR3 length: 17
J gene: TRBJ2-7
clone size: NA
CDR3 DNA: TGTGCCAGCAGCTTAGAGGGAACTCCCAGGGTAGCTCGCGAGCAGTACTTC
CDR3 protein: CASSLEGTPRVAREQYF

D gene: NA
V gene: TRBV7-7
CDR3 length: 13
J gene: TRBJ1-6
clone size: once
CDR3 DNA: TGTGCCAGCAGCTCAGATGGTGATTCACCCCTCCACTTT
CDR3 protein: CASSSDGDSPLHF

D gene: TRBD2
V gene: TRBV19
CDR3 length: 16
J gene: TRBJ2-5
clone size: NA
CDR3 DNA: TGTGCCAGTAGTATCGGGCGGGGGGTCGGCGGGGAGACCCAGTACTTC
CDR3 protein: CASSIGRGVGGETQYF

D gene: NA
V gene: TRBV28
CDR3 length: 15
J gene: TRBJ1-2
clone size: NA
CDR3 DNA: TGTGCCAGCAGTCCTTCGGGGGGGAGGAACTATGGCTACACCTTC
CDR3 protein: CASSPSGGRNYGYTF

D gene: NA
V gene: TRBV27
CDR3 length: 15
J gene: TRBJ2-7
clone size: NA
CDR3 DNA: TGTGCCAGCAGTTTAAGGGCATGGACAGCCTACGAGCAGTACTTC
CDR3 protein: CASSLRAWTAYEQYF

D gene: TRBD1
V gene: TRBV14
CDR3 length: 15
J gene: TRBJ2-5
clone size: few
CDR3 DNA: TGTGCCAGCAGCCAGGGACAGGGGAATATCGGGACCCAGTACTTC
CDR3 protein: CASSQGQGNIGTQYF

D gene: TRBD1
V gene: TRBV14
CDR3 length: 14
J gene: TRBJ1-2
clone size: NA
CDR3 DNA: TGTGCCAGCAGCCAAGGGGACAGGGTAAATGGCTACACCTTC
CDR3 protein: CASSQGDRVNGYTF

D gene: TRBD1
V gene: TRBV24-1
CDR3 length: 15
J gene: TRBJ2-5
clone size: once
CDR3 DNA: TGTGCCACCAGTGATCCACGATCAGGGGGTGCGACCCAGTACTTC
CDR3 protein: CATSDPRSGGATQYF

D gene: NA
V gene: TRBV11-2
CDR3 length: 13
J gene: TRBJ1-2
clone size: NA
CDR3 DNA: TGTGCCAGCAGCCAGGATAATGCCTATGGCTACACCTTC
CDR3 protein: CASSQDNAYGYTF

D gene: NA
V gene: TRBV5-1
CDR3 length: 15
J gene: TRBJ2-1
clone size: once
CDR3 DNA: TGCGCCAGCAGCTTGGTTCCGGGTGTGATCGATGAGCAGTTCTTC
CDR3 protein: CASSLVPGVIDEQFF

D gene: NA
V gene: TRBV19
CDR3 length: 12
J gene: TRBJ1-2
clone size: NA
CDR3 DNA: TGTGCCAGTAGTACCCGGGAAGGCGGCTACACCTTC
CDR3 protein: CASSTREGGYTF

D gene: TRBD1
V gene: TRBV10-3
CDR3 length: 13
J gene: TRBJ1-2
clone size: NA
CDR3 DNA: TGTGCCATCAGTGATGACAGGGACTATGGCTACACCTTC
CDR3 protein: CAISDDRDYGYTF

D gene: NA
V gene: TRBV6-5
CDR3 length: 15
J gene: TRBJ1-1
clone size: NA
CDR3 DNA: TGTGCCAGCAGGCCCCTGAGGACACTGAACACTGAAGCTTTCTTT
CDR3 protein: CASRPLRTLNTEAFF

D gene: TRBD2
V gene: TRBV11-2
CDR3 length: 14
J gene: TRBJ2-3
clone size: once
CDR3 DNA: TGTGCCACCCGAGCGGGGGCCTCCACAGATACGCAGTATTTT
CDR3 protein: CATRAGASTDTQYF

D gene: NA
V gene: TRBV9
CDR3 length: 12
J gene: TRBJ1-1
clone size: NA
CDR3 DNA: TGTGCCAGCAGCGTTGGAGGGACTGAAGCTTTCTTT
CDR3 protein: CASSVGGTEAFF

D gene: NA
V gene: TRBV15
CDR3 length: 12
J gene: TRBJ1-1
clone size: NA
CDR3 DNA: TGTGCCACCAGCAGAGGCCCGGCTGAAGCTTTCTTT
CDR3 protein: CATSRGPAEAFF

D gene: TRBD2
V gene: TRBV19
CDR3 length: 15
J gene: TRBJ2-7
clone size: once
CDR3 DNA: TGTGCCAGTTCAGTGCTAGCGGGGGCGGCCTACGAGCAGTACTTC
CDR3 protein: CASSVLAGAAYEQYF

D gene: TRBD2
V gene: TRBV6-5
CDR3 length: 14
J gene: TRBJ2-5
clone size: NA
CDR3 DNA: TGTGCCAGCATTACTAGCGGGGGGCAAGAGACCCAGTACTTC
CDR3 protein: CASITSGGQETQYF

D gene: TRBD2
V gene: TRBV5-1
CDR3 length: 15
J gene: TRBJ2-2
clone size: NA
CDR3 DNA: TGCGCCAGCAGCTCGGGACTATATAACACCGGGGAGCTGTTTTTT
CDR3 protein: CASSSGLYNTGELFF

D gene: NA
V gene: TRBV3-1/TRBV3-2
CDR3 length: 15
J gene: TRBJ1-4
clone size: NA
CDR3 DNA: TGTGCCAGCAGCCAAGAGGGGGCAGCTAATGAAAAACTGTTTTTT
CDR3 protein: CASSQEGAANEKLFF

D gene: NA
V gene: TRBV3-1/TRBV3-2
CDR3 length: 12
J gene: TRBJ2-5
clone size: NA
CDR3 DNA: TGTGCCAGCAGCCAAGAGCTTAGGACCCAGTACTTC
CDR3 protein: CASSQELRTQYF

D gene: TRBD2
V gene: TRBV5-4
CDR3 length: 16
J gene: TRBJ2-1
clone size: NA
CDR3 DNA: TGTGCCAGCAGCCCCGAGGGACTAGCGGGGTACAATGAGCAGTTCTTC
CDR3 protein: CASSPEGLAGYNEQFF

D gene: TRBD1
V gene: TRBV27
CDR3 length: 15
J gene: TRBJ1-4
clone size: NA
CDR3 DNA: TGTGCCAGCAGTTTCGGAGGACAGGGTAATGAAAAACTGTTTTTT
CDR3 protein: CASSFGGQGNEKLFF

D gene: NA
V gene: TRBV7-9
CDR3 length: 14
J gene: TRBJ2-1
clone size: NA
CDR3 DNA: TGTGCCAGCAGCTTAGACACGGGGTACAATGAGCAGTTCTTC
CDR3 protein: CASSLDTGYNEQFF

D gene: TRBD1
V gene: TRBV20-1
CDR3 length: 15
J gene: TRBJ1-3
clone size: NA
CDR3 DNA: TGCAGTGCTAGTGGGACAGGGGGCGCTGGAAACACCATATATTTT
CDR3 protein: CSASGTGGAGNTIYF

D gene: TRBD1
V gene: TRBV3-1/TRBV3-2
CDR3 length: 14
J gene: TRBJ1-2
clone size: NA
CDR3 DNA: TGTGCCAGCAGCCAAGGGCAGGGGGCGGGAGGCTACACCTTC
CDR3 protein: CASSQGQGAGGYTF